The present T cell receptor beta chain was sequenced within a study of blood T cell repertoires in COVID-19. The data were produced by immunoSEQ multiplex PCR, yet TCRdb's version contains in-frame clones alone and is incomplete. Of about 140,000 clones in the sample, roughly 77% were seen once. The J segment lost 4 bases and the V segment lost 0 bases, leaving 4 bases of the junction unmatched. Germline assignment: CDR1 LGHNA and CDR2 YNFKEQ. The CDR3 totals 16 residues. The sequencing input was peripheral blood. The clonotype comes from a man aged 55 to 69 with acute or convalescent COVID-19. The genes are TRBV4-2 and TRBJ2-3; the match to TRBD1 covers 10 bases. The CDR3 region is CASSQDFGTGADTQYF. Here the CDR3 DNA reads TGTGCCAGCAGCCAAGATTTCGGGACAGGGGCAGATACGCAGTATTTT.